This T cell receptor (beta chain) emerged from a study of control samples from healthy donors and cancer patients. The assay was immunoSEQ multiplex PCR, and TCRdb's table has in-frame clones only and misses some. The sample shows 190,000 or so clones, just under 95% of them seen only once. The specimen sequenced was blood. The source of this sequence is a man aged 18 to 30 in good health.

The CDR3 coding sequence is TGCGCCAGCAGCACCGGGCCGCCGGCAACTAATGAAAAACTGTTTTTT. This codes for CASSTGPPATNEKLFF. The chain joins TRBV5-1 to TRBJ1-4; D call uncertain. The CDR3 consists of 16 residues. Trimming cost V 4 bases and J 0 bases, with 13 bases left between them. CDR1 is SGHRS and CDR2 is YFSETQ in the germline V gene.